These 12 T cell receptor beta chains came from one sample sequenced in a study of Ad26.COV2.S vaccination and SARS-CoV-2 variants (dated by TCRdb to 2020 to 2023). What this sample's treatment or condition label stands for: 15 to 20 received Ad26.COV2.S at low or high dose, single or two shots; roughly five received placebo; per-sample allocation not given. For vaccine and placebo recipients, the sequenced repertoires came from samples collected on day 63 after the first injection. The library was made by the immunoSEQ multiplex PCR assay. Here the immuneACCESS table is served through TCRdb, limited to in-frame sequences with V and J called. Missing clones are a known gap in these copies; in checked studies unresolved V genes cover under half, and the rest lacks a known reason. The sample profile shows fewer than 500,000 clones; 75% to 90% of them were found once. The ten largest make up around 2.6% of the sample.

The material was peripheral blood, obtained in a trial of Ad26.COV2.S vaccine versus placebo. These receptors came from a person aged 18-65 years who received the Ad26.COV2.S COVID-19 vaccine or a placebo.

The DNA for the CDR3 is TGTGCCATCGGGACAGGGGATGAAAAACTGTTTTTT. Its protein is CAIGTGDEKLFF. J is TRBJ1-4 and V is TRBV7-9; TRBD1 matches 10 bases. The germline V gene encodes CDR1 SEHNR and CDR2 FQNEAQ (reference sequence). The CDR3 contains 12 residues. J was trimmed by 6 bases and V by 10 bases; bases with no gene match: 2.

This chain joins TRBV4-3 and TRBJ2-1, with 8 bases identical to TRBD2. This CDR3 contains 16 residues. Germline loops: CDR1 LGHNA, CDR2 YSLEER. Trimming took 0 bases from V and 3 from J; bases not matched to a gene: 4. The chain's CDR3 is CASSQDLAGFYNEQFF. Written as DNA, the CDR3 is TGCGCCAGCAGCCAAGATCTAGCGGGCTTCTACAATGAGCAGTTCTTC.

V and J are TRBV11-2 and TRBJ2-2, with 9 bases that match TRBD1. V gave up 5 bases and J gave up 8 bases; unmatched junction bases: 12. The CDR3 runs to 16 residues. Germline V gene lookup returns CDR1 SGHAT and CDR2 FQNNGV. The CDR3 DNA reads as TGTGCCAGCAGCCACACGGGACAGGGCGGTCGAGGGGAGCTGTTTTTT. It translates to CASSHTGQGGRGELFF. Filled out from reference TRBV11-2 and TRBJ2-2, the complete variable domain reads EAGVAQSPRYKIIEKRQSVAFWCNPISGHATLYWYQQILGQGPKLLIQFQNNGVVDDSQLPKDRFSAERLKGVDSTLKIQPAKLEDSAVYLCASSHTGQGGRGELFFGEGSRLTVL.

V is TRBV11-3 and J is TRBJ2-4; D may be TRBD2 (5 bases). V gave up 5 bases and J gave up 1 base, with 9 bases separating them. The CDR3 is made up of 14 amino acids. Germline CDR1 and CDR2: SGHNT and YENEEA. CDR3 in DNA: TGTGCCAGCAGCCCGACGGGGGCCAAAAACATTCAGTACTTC. This codes for CASSPTGAKNIQYF.

This clone was found once. The chain uses TRBV10-3 and TRBJ2-3, with D possibly being TRBD2 (5 bases). Trimming took off 9 bases at V and 3 bases at J, with 16 bases between the two ends. This CDR3 spans 14 amino acids. Per the germline V gene, CDR1 is ENHRY and CDR2 is SYGVKD. DNA of the CDR3: TGTGCCATTAATTTGGGCAGCGGTACAGATACGCAGTATTTT. Translating it yields CAINLGSGTDTQYF.

This clone was recorded many times. The chain recombines TRBV4-1 with TRBJ2-7, with 8 bases identical to TRBD1. V lost 4 bases, J lost 0 bases, and 5 bases stayed unmatched. Germline loops: CDR1 MGHRA, CDR2 YSYEKL. This CDR3 is built from 15 residues. CDR3 nucleotide sequence: TGCGCCAGCAGCCGGGGACAGGTACTCTCCTACGAGCAGTACTTC. Protein sequence: CASSRGQVLSYEQYF.

J is TRBJ1-5 and V is TRBV4-3; 9 bases line up with TRBD1. Germline values: CDR1 LGHNA, CDR2 YSLEER. This CDR3 comprises 18 residues. J was trimmed by 6 bases and V by 4 bases; bases with no gene match: 16. CDR3 sequence reads: CASSLDAITGGGGQPQHF. The CDR3 DNA sequence: TGCGCCAGCAGCCTAGACGCAATCACAGGGGGCGGCGGTCAGCCCCAGCATTTT.

V usage is TRBV12-5 and J usage is TRBJ2-1, with TRBD2 matching 7 bases. The ends lost 0 bases at V and 1 base at J; junction bases unmatched: 9. This CDR3 is built from 18 residues. Per the germline V gene, CDR1 is LGHNT and CDR2 is FRNRAP. The CDR3 sequence: CASGLVPDGGSSYNEQFF. CDR3 sequence (DNA): TGTGCTAGTGGTTTGGTACCCGATGGCGGGAGTTCCTACAATGAGCAGTTCTTC.

This chain connects TRBV7-9 to TRBJ1-6; TRBD1 agrees at 8 bases. Germline CDR1 and CDR2: SEHNR and FQNEAQ (reference sequence). J lost 6 bases, V lost 5 bases, and 9 bases had no gene match. The CDR3 length is 16 residues. The DNA of the CDR3 is TGTGCCAGCAGCGTTTTCTGGACAGGGACTAATTCACCCCTCCACTTT. This translates into CASSVFWTGTNSPLHF.

The V call is TRBV12-3 or TRBV12-4, the J call TRBJ2-5; a weak D match, TRBD2 (6 bases). V lost 6 bases, J lost 2 bases, and 10 bases lay in between. The CDR3 runs to 13 residues. The CDR3 is CASRRDLQETQYF. CDR3 bases: TGTGCCAGCAGGCGGGACTTGCAAGAGACCCAGTACTTC.

V is TRBV4-3 and J is TRBJ1-6; no definite D call. V dropped 3 bases and J dropped 9 bases, with 21 bases sitting between them. The germline V gene has CDR1 LGHNA and CDR2 YSLEER. This CDR3 has 17 amino acids. In DNA form, the CDR3 reads TGCGCCAGCAGCCAGGATGGCAGTCCGGGCTCAGGTTCACCCCTCCACTTT. As protein: CASSQDGSPGSGSPLHF.

V usage is TRBV28 and J usage is TRBJ1-5, with unresolved D. The CDR3 consists of 13 residues. Trimming cost V 6 bases and J 1 base, with 7 bases left between them. CDR1 MDHEN and CDR2 SYDVKM come from the germline V gene. CDR3 nucleotide sequence: TGTGCCAGCAGCAGGTGGAGCAATCAGCCCCAGCATTTT. Translation: CASSRWSNQPQHF.